This paragraph reports one T cell receptor beta chain. The data stem from a study of control samples from healthy donors and cancer patients. Looked up from germline, CDR1 is SEHNR and CDR2 is FQNEAQ (reference sequence). The CDR3 contains 16 residues. V shed 6 bases, J shed 4 bases, and the junction held 8 bases outside the gene matches. TCRdb's table, derived via immunoSEQ multiplex PCR, lists solely in-frame clones and lacks some. The table includes around 170,000 clones, more than 85% detected once. The chain recombines TRBV7-9 with TRBJ2-1; TRBD2 agrees at 11 bases. Sequencing input: blood. The source of this sequence is a woman aged 30 to 39 in good health. The CDR3 DNA reads as TGTGCCAGCAGTCGAGGGACTAGCGGAGCTTACAATGAGCAGTTCTTC. Amino acid sequence: CASSRGTSGAYNEQFF.